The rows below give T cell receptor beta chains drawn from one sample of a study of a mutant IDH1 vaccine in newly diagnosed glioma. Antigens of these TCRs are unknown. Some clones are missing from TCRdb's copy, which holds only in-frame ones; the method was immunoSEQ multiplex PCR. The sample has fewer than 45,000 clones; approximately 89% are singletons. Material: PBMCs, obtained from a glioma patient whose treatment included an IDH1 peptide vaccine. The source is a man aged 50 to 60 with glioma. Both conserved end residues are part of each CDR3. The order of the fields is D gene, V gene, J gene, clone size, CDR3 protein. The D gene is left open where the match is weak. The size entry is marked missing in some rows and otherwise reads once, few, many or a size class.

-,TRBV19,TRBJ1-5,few,CASSPNGKGLSNQPQHF
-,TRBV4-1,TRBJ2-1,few,CASSRTQQGNEQFF
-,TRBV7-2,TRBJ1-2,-,CASSLLPRAADSYGYTF
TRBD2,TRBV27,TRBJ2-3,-,CASSFLSGSTSDTQYF
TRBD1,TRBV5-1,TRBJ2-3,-,CASSLVGAGQGRTDTQYF
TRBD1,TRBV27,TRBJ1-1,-,CASASGTGGLNTEAFF
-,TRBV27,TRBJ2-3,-,CASSFGITDTQYF
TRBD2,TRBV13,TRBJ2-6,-,CASSHDVGGGSGANVLTF
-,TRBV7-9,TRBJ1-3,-,CASSFGGAEITIYF
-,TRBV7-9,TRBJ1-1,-,CASRPGGNTEAFF
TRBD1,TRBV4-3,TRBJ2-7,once,CASSQQARGQSIYEQYF
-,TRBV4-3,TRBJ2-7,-,CASSQANSFSYEQYF
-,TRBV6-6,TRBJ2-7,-,CASSYHIAREQYF